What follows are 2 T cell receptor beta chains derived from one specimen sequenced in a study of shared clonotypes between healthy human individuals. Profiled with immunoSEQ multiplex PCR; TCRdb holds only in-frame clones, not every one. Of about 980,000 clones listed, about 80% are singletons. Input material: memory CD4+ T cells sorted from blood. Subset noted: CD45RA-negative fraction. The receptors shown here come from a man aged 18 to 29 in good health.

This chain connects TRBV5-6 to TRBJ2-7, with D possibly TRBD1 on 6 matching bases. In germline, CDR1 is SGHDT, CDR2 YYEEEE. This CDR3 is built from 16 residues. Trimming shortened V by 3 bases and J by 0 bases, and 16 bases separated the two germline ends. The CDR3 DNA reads TGTGCCAGCAGCTCGTTCGGACAGCACTACTCCTACGAGCAGTACTTC. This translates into CASSSFGQHYSYEQYF.

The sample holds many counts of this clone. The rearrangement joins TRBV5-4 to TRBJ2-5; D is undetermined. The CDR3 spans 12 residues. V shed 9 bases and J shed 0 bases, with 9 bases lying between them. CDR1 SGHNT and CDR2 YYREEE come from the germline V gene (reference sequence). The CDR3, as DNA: TGTGCCACCGCGGAAAACCAAGAGACCCAGTACTTC. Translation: CATAENQETQYF. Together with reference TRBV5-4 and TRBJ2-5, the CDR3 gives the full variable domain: ETGVTQSPTHLIKTRGQQVTLRCSSQSGHNTVSWYQQALGQGPQFIFQYYREEENGRGNFPPRFSGLQFPNYSSELNVNALELDDSALYLCATAENQETQYFGPGTRLLVL.